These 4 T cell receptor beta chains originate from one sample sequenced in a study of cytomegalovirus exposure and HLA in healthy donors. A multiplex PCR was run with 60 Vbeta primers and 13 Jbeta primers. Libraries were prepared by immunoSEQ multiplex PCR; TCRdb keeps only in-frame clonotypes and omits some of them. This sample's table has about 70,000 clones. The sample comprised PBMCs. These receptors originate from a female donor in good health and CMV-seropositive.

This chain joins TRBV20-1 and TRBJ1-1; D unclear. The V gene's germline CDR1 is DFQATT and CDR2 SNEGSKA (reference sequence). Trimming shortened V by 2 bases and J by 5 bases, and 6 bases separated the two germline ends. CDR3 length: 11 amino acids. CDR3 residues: CSARTGTEAFF. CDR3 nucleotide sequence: TGCAGTGCTAGAACGGGTACTGAAGCTTTCTTT.

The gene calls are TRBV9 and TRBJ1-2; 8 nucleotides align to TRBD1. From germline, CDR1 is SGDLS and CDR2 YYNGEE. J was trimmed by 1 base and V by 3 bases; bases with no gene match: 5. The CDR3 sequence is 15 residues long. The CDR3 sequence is CASSGRDRGNYGYTF. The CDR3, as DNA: TGTGCCAGCAGCGGAAGAGACAGGGGTAACTATGGCTACACCTTC.

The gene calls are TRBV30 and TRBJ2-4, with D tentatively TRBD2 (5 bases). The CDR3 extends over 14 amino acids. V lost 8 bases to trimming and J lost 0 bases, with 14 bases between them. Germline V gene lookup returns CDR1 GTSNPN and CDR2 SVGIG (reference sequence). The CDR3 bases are TGTGCCGTTGACTACACAATAGCCAAAAACATTCAGTACTTC. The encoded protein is CAVDYTIAKNIQYF.

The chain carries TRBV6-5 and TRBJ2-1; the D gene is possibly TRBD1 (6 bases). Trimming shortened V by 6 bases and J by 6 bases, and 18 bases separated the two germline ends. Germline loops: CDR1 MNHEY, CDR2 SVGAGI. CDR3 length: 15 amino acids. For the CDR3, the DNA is TGTGCCAGCAGACCCCAGGGAACAGGGAGCAATGAGCAGTTCTTC. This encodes CASRPQGTGSNEQFF.